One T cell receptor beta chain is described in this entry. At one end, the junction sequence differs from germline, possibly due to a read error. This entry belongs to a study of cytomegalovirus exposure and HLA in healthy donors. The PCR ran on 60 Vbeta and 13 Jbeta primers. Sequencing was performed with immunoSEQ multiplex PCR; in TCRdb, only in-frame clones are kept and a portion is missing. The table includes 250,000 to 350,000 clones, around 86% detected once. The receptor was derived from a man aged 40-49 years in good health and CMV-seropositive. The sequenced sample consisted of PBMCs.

The CDR3 sequence: CSSSLVVGSGITEAFF. In nucleotides, the CDR3 is TGTTCCAGCAGCTTAGTAGTGGGGTCAGGGATAACTGAAGCTTTCTTT. The rearrangement uses TRBV7-9 and TRBJ1-1; a weak D match, TRBD1 (5 bases). The CDR3 extends over 16 amino acids. Germline V gene lookup returns CDR1 SEHNR and CDR2 FQNEAQ (reference sequence).